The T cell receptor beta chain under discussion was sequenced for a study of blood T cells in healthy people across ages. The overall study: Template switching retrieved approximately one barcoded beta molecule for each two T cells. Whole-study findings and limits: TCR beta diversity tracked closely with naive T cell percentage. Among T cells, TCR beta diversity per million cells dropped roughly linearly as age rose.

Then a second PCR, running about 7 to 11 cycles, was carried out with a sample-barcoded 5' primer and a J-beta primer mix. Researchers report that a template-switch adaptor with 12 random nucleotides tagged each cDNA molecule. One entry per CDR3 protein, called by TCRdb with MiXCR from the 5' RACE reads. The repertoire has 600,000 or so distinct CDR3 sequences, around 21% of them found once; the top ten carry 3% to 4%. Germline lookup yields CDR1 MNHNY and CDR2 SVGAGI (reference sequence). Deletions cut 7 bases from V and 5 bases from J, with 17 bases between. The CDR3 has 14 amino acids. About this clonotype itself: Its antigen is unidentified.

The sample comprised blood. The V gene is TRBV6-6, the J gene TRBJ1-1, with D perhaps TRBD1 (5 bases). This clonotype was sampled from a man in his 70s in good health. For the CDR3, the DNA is TGTGCCAGCAATAATGGGGCAAGAACAACTGAAGCTTTCTTT. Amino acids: CASNNGARTTEAFF.